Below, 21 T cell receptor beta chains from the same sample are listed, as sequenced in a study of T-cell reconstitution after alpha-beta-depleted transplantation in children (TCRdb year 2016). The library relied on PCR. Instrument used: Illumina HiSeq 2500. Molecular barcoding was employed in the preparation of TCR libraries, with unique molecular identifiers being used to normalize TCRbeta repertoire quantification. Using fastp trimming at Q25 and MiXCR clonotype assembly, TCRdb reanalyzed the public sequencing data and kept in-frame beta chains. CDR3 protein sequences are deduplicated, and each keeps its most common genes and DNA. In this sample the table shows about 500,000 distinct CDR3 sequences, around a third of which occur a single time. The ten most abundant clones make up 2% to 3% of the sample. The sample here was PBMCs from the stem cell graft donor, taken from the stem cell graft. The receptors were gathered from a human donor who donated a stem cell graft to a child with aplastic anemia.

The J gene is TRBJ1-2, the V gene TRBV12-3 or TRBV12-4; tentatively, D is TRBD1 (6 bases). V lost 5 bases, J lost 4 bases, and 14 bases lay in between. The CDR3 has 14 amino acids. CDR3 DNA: TGTGCCAGCAGTCGACGACAGGTGCCCTATGGCTACACCTTC. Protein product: CASSRRQVPYGYTF.

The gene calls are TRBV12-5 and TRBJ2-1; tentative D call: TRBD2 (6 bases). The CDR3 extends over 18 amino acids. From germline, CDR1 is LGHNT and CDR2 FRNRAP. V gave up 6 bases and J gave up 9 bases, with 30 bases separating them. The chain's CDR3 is CASGGGSRDQRPLGEQFF. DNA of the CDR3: TGTGCTAGTGGCGGGGGATCCCGGGATCAAAGGCCCCTCGGTGAGCAGTTCTTC.

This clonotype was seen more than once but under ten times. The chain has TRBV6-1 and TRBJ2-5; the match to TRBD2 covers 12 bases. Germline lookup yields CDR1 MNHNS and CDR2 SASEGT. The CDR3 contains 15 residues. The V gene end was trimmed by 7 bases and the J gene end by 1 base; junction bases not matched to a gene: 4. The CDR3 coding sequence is TGTGCCAGCAATCTAGCGGGAGGGCTCCAAGAGACCCAGTACTTC. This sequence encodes CASNLAGGLQETQYF.

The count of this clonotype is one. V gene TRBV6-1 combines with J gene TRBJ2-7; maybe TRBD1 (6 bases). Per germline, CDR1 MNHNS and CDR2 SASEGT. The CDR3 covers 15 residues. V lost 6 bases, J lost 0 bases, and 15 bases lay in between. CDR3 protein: CASSPGTTASYEQYV. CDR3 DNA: TGTGCCAGCAGCCCTGGGACAACCGCCTCCTACGAGCAGTACGTC.

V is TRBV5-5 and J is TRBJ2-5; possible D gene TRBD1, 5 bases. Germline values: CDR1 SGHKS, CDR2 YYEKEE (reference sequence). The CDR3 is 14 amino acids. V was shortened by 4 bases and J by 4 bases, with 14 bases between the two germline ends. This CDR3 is CASSADSPGETQYF. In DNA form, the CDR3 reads TGTGCCAGCAGCGCCGACAGTCCCGGAGAGACCCAGTACTTC.

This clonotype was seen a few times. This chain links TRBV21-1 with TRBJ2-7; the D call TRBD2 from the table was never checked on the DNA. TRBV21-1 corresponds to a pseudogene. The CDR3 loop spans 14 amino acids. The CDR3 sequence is CASSGGLVAYEQYV. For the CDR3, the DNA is TGTGCCAGCAGCGGAGGACTAGTCGCCTACGAGCAGTACGTC.

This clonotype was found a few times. The CDR3 region has the DNA TGTGCCTGGAGTGTCGAGCGGGCCGGGGATACGCAGTATTTT. Its translation is CAWSVERAGDTQYF. The chain joins TRBV30 to TRBJ2-3; a weak D match, TRBD2 (6 bases). The V and J ends lost 0 bases and 6 bases respectively, with 13 bases between them. Germline lookup yields CDR1 GTSNPN and CDR2 SVGIG (reference sequence). The CDR3 extends over 14 amino acids.

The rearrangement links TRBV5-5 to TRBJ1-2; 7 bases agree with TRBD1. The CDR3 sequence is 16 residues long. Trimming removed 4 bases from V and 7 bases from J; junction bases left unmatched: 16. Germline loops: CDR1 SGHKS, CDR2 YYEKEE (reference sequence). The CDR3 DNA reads TGTGCCAGCAGCACAGAACAGGGGTCCGTATCCTTTGGCTACACCTTC. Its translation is CASSTEQGSVSFGYTF.

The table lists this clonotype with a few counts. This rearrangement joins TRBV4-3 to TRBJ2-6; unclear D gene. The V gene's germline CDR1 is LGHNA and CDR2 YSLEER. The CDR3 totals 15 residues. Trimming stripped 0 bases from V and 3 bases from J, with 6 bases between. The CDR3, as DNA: TGCGCCAGCAGCCAAGATCCAGTTGGGGCCAACGTCCTGACTTTC. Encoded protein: CASSQDPVGANVLTF.

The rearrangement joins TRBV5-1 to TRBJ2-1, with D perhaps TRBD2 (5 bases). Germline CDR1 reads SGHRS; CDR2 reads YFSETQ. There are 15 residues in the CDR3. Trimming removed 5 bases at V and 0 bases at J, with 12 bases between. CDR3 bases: TGCGCCAGCAGGGTGGCGGGCCGCTCCTACAATGAGCAGTTCTTC. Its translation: CASRVAGRSYNEQFF.

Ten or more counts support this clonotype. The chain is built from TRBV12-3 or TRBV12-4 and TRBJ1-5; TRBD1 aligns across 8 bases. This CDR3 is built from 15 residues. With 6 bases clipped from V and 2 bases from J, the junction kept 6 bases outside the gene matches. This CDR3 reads CASRRTGSGNQPQHF. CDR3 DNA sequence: TGTGCCAGCAGAAGGACAGGGAGCGGCAATCAGCCCCAGCATTTT.

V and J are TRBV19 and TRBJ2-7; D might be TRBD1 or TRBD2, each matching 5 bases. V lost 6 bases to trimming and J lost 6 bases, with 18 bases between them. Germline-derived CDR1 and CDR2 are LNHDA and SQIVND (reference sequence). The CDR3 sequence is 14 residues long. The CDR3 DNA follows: TGTGCCAGTAGCGCCCCGGGACGAATTGGCGAGCAGTACGTC. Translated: CASSAPGRIGEQYV.

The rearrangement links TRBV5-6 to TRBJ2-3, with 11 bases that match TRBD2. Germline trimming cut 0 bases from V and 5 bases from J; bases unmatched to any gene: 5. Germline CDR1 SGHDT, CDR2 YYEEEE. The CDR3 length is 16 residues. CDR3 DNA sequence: TGTGCCAGCAGCTTGGGTGTAGCGGGAGGGGAAGATACGCAGTATTTT. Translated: CASSLGVAGGEDTQYF. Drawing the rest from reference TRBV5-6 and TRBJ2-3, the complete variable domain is DAGVTQSPTHLIKTRGQQVTLRCSPKSGHDTVSWYQQALGQGPQFIFQYYEEEERQRGNFPDRFSGHQFPNYSSELNVNALLLGDSALYLCASSLGVAGGEDTQYFGPGTRLTVL.

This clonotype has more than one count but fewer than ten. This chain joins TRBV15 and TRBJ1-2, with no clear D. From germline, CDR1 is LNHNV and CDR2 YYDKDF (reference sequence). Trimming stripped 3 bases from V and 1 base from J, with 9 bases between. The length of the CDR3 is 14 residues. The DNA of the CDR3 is TGTGCCACCAGCAGCCGGCAAGATAACTATGGCTACACCTTC. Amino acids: CATSSRQDNYGYTF.

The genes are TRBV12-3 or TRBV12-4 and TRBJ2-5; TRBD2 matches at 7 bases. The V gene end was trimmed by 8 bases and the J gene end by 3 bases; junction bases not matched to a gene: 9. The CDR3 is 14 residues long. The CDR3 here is CASGLRGGEETQYF. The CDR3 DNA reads TGTGCCAGCGGTCTCCGCGGGGGTGAAGAGACCCAGTACTTC.

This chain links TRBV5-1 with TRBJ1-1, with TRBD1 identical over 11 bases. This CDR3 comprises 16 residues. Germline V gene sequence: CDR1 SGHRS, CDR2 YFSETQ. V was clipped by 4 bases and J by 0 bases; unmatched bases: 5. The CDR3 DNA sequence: TGCGCCAGCAGCCGAGGACAGGGGGCCATGAACACTGAAGCTTTCTTT. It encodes CASSRGQGAMNTEAFF. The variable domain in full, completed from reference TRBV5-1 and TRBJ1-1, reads KAGVTQTPRYLIKTRGQQVTLSCSPISGHRSVSWYQQTPGQGLQFLFEYFSETQRNKGNFPGRFSGRQFSNSRSEMNVSTLELGDSALYLCASSRGQGAMNTEAFFGQGTRLTVV.

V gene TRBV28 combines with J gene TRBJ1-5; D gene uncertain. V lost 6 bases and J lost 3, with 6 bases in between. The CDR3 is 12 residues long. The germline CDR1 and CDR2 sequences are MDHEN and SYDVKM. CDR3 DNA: TGTGCCAGCAGGGAACTCAATCAGCCCCAGCATTTT. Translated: CASRELNQPQHF.

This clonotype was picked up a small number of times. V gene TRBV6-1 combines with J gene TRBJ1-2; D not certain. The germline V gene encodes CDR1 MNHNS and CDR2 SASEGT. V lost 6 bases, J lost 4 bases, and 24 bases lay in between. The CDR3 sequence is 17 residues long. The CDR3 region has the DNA TGTGCCAGCAGCCTAGGGCCGCTGACGGATGATCGCTATGGCTACACCTTC. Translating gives CASSLGPLTDDRYGYTF.

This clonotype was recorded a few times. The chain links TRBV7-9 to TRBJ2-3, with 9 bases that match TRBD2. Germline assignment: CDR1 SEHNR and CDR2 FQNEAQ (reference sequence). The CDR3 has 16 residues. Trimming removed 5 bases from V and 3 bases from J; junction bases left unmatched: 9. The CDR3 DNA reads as TGTGCCAGCAGCCCCCACGCGGGAGGGCCGACAGATACGCAGTATTTT. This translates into CASSPHAGGPTDTQYF. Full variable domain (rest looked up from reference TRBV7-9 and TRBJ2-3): DTGVSQNPRHKITKRGQNVTFRCDPISEHNRLYWYRQTLGQGPEFLTYFQNEAQLEKSRLLSDRFSAERPKGSFSTLEIQRTEQGDSAMYLCASSPHAGGPTDTQYFGPGTRLTVL.

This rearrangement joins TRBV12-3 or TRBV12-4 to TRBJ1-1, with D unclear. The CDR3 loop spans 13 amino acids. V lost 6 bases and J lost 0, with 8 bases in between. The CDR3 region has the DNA TGTGCCAGCAGGAACGGAGTGAACACTGAAGCTTTCTTT. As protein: CASRNGVNTEAFF.

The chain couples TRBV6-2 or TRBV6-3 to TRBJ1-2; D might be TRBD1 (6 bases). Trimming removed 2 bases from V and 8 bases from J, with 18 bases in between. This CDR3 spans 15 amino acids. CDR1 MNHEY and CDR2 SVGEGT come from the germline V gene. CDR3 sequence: CASSYTRDTLYGYTF. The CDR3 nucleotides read TGTGCCAGCAGTTACACTCGGGACACGCTCTACGGCTACACCTTC.